These T cell receptor beta chains were read from a single sample in a study of radiation and T cells in renal cell carcinoma. Assay: immunoSEQ multiplex PCR; the TCRdb copy retains only in-frame clones and omits some. Among about 130,000 clones listed, 81% were seen once. The starting material was blood, obtained from a patient whose treatment included radiotherapy and nephrectomy. These receptors all stem from a woman aged 55-75 years with renal cell carcinoma. Both conserved end residues are part of each CDR3. D genes are given only for firm matches. Rows give clone size only sometimes, using once, few, many, or a class for an expanded clone.

j_call d_call clone_size v_call cdr3_aa cdr3_nt
TRBJ2-1 NA few TRBV19 CASSIEQGTHVF TGTGCCAGTAGTATTGAGCAGGGTACACACGTCTTC
TRBJ1-1 NA NA TRBV2 CASSENRADTEAFF TGTGCCAGCAGTGAAAACAGGGCGGACACTGAAGCTTTCTTT
TRBJ2-7 TRBD2 NA TRBV6-1 CASITPGLAGLLYF TGTGCCAGCATCACCCCGGGACTAGCGGGTTTGCTGTACTTC
TRBJ2-5 TRBD1 few TRBV5-1 CASSPHRGPASGTQYF TGCGCCAGCAGCCCGCACAGGGGGCCGGCAAGCGGGACCCAGTACTTC
TRBJ1-1 NA few TRBV2 CASSRQRNTEAFF TGTGCCAGCAGTAGACAGAGGAACACTGAAGCTTTCTTT
TRBJ1-4 NA NA TRBV30 CAWSVSVYFGQVSATNEKLFF TGTGCCTGGAGTGTATCGGTGTACTTCGGGCAGGTTTCTGCAACTAATGAAAAACTGTTTTTT
TRBJ1-5 NA NA TRBV28 CASSNFNVRVGNQPQHF TGTGCCAGCAGCAATTTCAATGTAAGGGTAGGGAATCAGCCCCAGCATTTT
TRBJ1-5 NA NA TRBV6-6 CASSYGGSNQPQHF TGTGCCAGCAGTTACGGGGGGAGCAATCAGCCCCAGCATTTT
TRBJ2-7 TRBD2 NA TRBV4-1 CASSPRGAGGYEQYF TGCGCCAGCAGCCCCCGCGGCGCGGGGGGCTACGAGCAGTACTTC
TRBJ2-5 NA NA TRBV6-5 CASSPTGGPRETQYF TGTGCCAGCAGCCCTACCGGGGGGCCCCGAGAGACCCAGTACTTC
TRBJ2-7 TRBD1 NA TRBV7-9 CASSPRPGTGIHEQYF TGTGCCAGCAGCCCTAGACCCGGGACAGGGATCCACGAGCAGTACTTC
TRBJ1-6 NA few TRBV28 CASSFIEGSPLHF TGTGCCAGCAGTTTCATAGAGGGTTCACCCCTCCACTTT
TRBJ2-1 NA once TRBV11-3 CASSTGGAGFNEQFF TGTGCCAGCAGCACAGGGGGGGCCGGGTTCAATGAGCAGTTCTTC
TRBJ1-4 NA NA TRBV5-1 CASSLLRTNEKLFF TGCGCCAGCAGCTTGTTGAGGACTAATGAAAAACTGTTTTTT
TRBJ2-2 TRBD2 NA TRBV7-6 CASSLAPGLLLPGGTGELFF TGTGCCAGCAGCTTAGCTCCAGGGTTGCTACTCCCGGGAGGCACCGGGGAGCTGTTTTTT
TRBJ1-4 TRBD1 NA TRBV11-2 CASSSPDRGTEKLFF TGTGCCAGCAGCTCTCCAGACAGGGGTACTGAAAAACTGTTTTTT
TRBJ1-5 NA NA TRBV4-1 CASSQDQTFSNQPQHF TGCGCCAGCAGCCAAGATCAGACGTTTAGCAATCAGCCCCAGCATTTT
TRBJ2-3 NA NA TRBV13 CASSLVRPGTDTQYF TGTGCCAGCAGCTTAGTGCGCCCTGGCACAGATACGCAGTATTTT
TRBJ2-1 TRBD2 NA TRBV11-2 CASSLAGQYNEQFF TGTGCCAGCAGTCTAGCGGGTCAATACAATGAGCAGTTCTTC
TRBJ1-2 NA NA TRBV5-1 CASSLLGTESHTF TGCGCCAGCAGCTTGCTTGGGACGGAGTCCCACACCTTC
TRBJ2-7 TRBD1 once TRBV19 CASKGTGGGYEQYF TGTGCCAGTAAAGGGACAGGGGGCGGCTACGAGCAGTACTTC
TRBJ1-2 NA once TRBV11-2 CASSLNRALGYGYTF TGTGCCAGCAGCTTAAACAGGGCTCTAGGCTATGGCTACACCTTC
TRBJ2-2 TRBD2 many TRBV4-2 CASSQDPSGGFNTGELFF TGTGCCAGCAGCCAAGACCCTAGCGGGGGTTTTAACACCGGGGAGCTGTTTTTT